This T cell receptor beta chain was retrieved from a study of siplizumab effects on memory and regulatory T cells. For every sample, about 10^5 TCR templates were assayed. Assay used: immunoSEQ multiplex PCR; TCRdb lists only in-frame clones, some missing. The repertoire holds about 91,000 clones, with over 85% as singletons. General study findings and limits: Left unconfirmed was the suppressive function of proliferating Tregs from siplizumab cultures. Contribution to the alloresponse seemed major for naive T cells, which also seemed more diverse than memory cells.

Worth noting for this clone: Its target is unknown.

Unmatched junction bases numbered 3, after V lost 4 bases and J lost 5 bases. Germline V gene lookup returns CDR1 SGHTA and CDR2 FQGTGA. This CDR3 comprises 13 residues. This TCR was sampled from a human donor in good health. This chain links TRBV7-3 with TRBJ2-5; the match to TRBD2 covers 8 bases. The sequencing input was CD8+ T cells sorted from blood. The CDR3 protein is CASSSSGLETQYF. In nucleotides, the CDR3 is TGTGCCAGCAGCTCTAGCGGGTTGGAGACCCAGTACTTC.